What follows describes a single TCR beta chain. Antigen specificity is unknown. This CDR3 region has 18 residues. Germline CDR1 and CDR2: SGHRS and YFSETQ. Trimming cost V 4 bases and J 0 bases; bases outside gene matches: 10. This sample stems from a study of cytomegalovirus exposure and HLA in healthy donors. Overall study findings and caveats: Versus the roughly 670-donor mean, an Asian-associated ancestry cluster reportedly showed fewer N-insertions in a later analysis.

The PCR had 60 Vbeta and 13 Jbeta primers. Measured with immunoSEQ multiplex PCR; TCRdb has only the in-frame clones, and not every one. Of around 190,000 clones in the sample, roughly 85% are singletons; the top ten hold about 2.5%. Sample: PBMCs. This TCR came from a woman aged 45-65 years in good health and CMV-seronegative. The chain recombines TRBV5-1 with TRBJ2-6; 7 bases agree with TRBD1. The CDR3 DNA reads as TGCGCCAGCAGCCATGGACAGGTAACCCTCTCTGGGGCCAACGTCCTGACTTTC. Its translation is CASSHGQVTLSGANVLTF.